This TCR beta chain was captured in a study of blood T cell repertoires in COVID-19. Whole-study context: Collection of acute and convalescent COVID-19 samples took place in the United States, Italy and Spain.

CDR3 length: 17 residues. The germline gives CDR1 LNHDA, CDR2 SQIVND (reference sequence). V was pared by 4 bases and J by 6 bases, with 15 bases of the junction left unmatched. Methods used by the authors: Nucleated cell number was recorded as an estimate derived from reference gene primer amplification. Only in-frame clones appear in the TCRdb table, and some are missing; sequencing was by immunoSEQ multiplex PCR. V, J and clone size reflect that table, while D and trimming were determined from the DNA. The repertoire has under 250,000 clones, approximately 87% of them found once; the top ten carry just over 2.5%.

This sequence was found in a woman in her sixties or seventies with active or convalescent COVID-19. V gene TRBV19 combines with J gene TRBJ1-1; 9 positions match TRBD1. The specimen sequenced was peripheral blood. The CDR3 sequence: CASSRGTGQILWAEAFF. The DNA for the CDR3 is TGTGCCAGTAGTAGGGGGACAGGGCAGATTCTGTGGGCTGAAGCTTTCTTT.